The sequence of this T cell receptor (beta chain) was determined in a study of T-cell reconstitution after alpha-beta-depleted transplantation in children. Regarding the study as a whole: Recipient T cells and thymic progenitors that survived gave rise to the high TCRbeta diversity observed at day 60 in some patients.

TCRbeta library construction was performed incorporating unique molecular identifiers. TCRdb independently ran MiXCR on the PCR reads; one entry per CDR3 protein. The data contain approximately 130,000 distinct CDR3 sequences, more than 9.5% of them singletons. Ten or more counts support this clonotype. Its specificity is unknown. Germline CDR1 is SGHTA and CDR2 is FQGNSA. Trimming cost V 5 bases and J 6 bases, with 17 bases left between them. The CDR3 is 15 amino acids. The source of this sequence is a girl less than two years old who had a stem cell transplant for combined immunodeficiency, so the T cells may come from the graft donor. The chain carries TRBV7-2 and TRBJ2-1; no clear D gene. Sequenced material: PBMCs, mostly from graft donor cells, taken 180 days after TCRalphabeta/CD19-depleted stem cell transplant. The CDR3 DNA is TGTGCCAGCAGCCACGACACCTTAAGGTCCAATGAGCAGTTCTTC. Protein sequence: CASSHDTLRSNEQFF.